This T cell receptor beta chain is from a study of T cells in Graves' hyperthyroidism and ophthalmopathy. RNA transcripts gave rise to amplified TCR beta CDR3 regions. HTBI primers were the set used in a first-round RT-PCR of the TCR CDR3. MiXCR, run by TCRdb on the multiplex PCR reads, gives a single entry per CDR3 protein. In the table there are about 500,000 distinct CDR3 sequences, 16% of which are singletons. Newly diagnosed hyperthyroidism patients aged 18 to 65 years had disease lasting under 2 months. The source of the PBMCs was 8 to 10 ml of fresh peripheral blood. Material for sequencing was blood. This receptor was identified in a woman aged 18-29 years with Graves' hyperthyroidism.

Here the CDR3 DNA reads TGTGCCAGCAGCCCTCACGGGTCTGATTCACCCCTCCACTTT. Amino acid sequence: CASSPHGSDSPLHF. The rearrangement uses TRBV16 and TRBJ1-6; the D is unclear. The CDR3 contains 14 residues. Trimming left V 4 bases short and J 8 bases short, with 12 bases between. Germline V lookup: CDR1 KGHSY, CDR2 FQNENV.